This TCR beta chain was recovered during a study of PD-1 blockade in classical Hodgkin lymphoma. The CDR3 is 16 residues long. Between the trimmed V and J ends, which lost 5 bases and 2 bases, there was a span of 16 bases. The germline CDR1 and CDR2 sequences are SEHNR and FQNEAQ (reference sequence). Every patient had relapsed following autologous stem cell transplantation, and cohorts differed in brentuximab vedotin exposure. Best responses included complete response and partial response; otherwise, the best response was progressive disease. This table comes from immunoSEQ multiplex PCR, and its TCRdb copy is limited to in-frame clones, with some not included. The sample includes more than 50,000 clones, under 95% of them seen just once.

This chain links TRBV7-9 with TRBJ1-3, with D unclear. The sequence came from a human donor with classical Hodgkin lymphoma. The sequences come from peripheral blood mononuclear cells (PBMCs), collected at baseline. The CDR3, as DNA: TGTGCCAGCAGCCACGTCGAGGGCTCAACTGGAAACACCATATATTTT. This sequence encodes CASSHVEGSTGNTIYF.